This T cell receptor (beta chain) was identified during a study of human T cells and chemical hapten exposure. V was cut by 0 bases and J by 4 bases, with 13 bases left in between. Germline CDR1 and CDR2: DFQATT and SNEGSKA (reference sequence). The CDR3 has 15 amino acids. This clonotype was counted ten times or more. The time point is: patch test 3, about 24 weeks after DPC sensitization. Stated treatment: therapeutic diphenylcyclopropenone sensitization with weekly scalp DPC. Extraction yielded total RNA from whole blood (unfractionated). Every donor had alopecia and was 18 to 70 years old; all were suitable for DPC. TCRdb itself ran the RACE reads through MiXCR, one entry per CDR3 protein. The data contain almost 40,000 distinct CDR3 sequences, 9% to 9.5% of them singletons.

The V and J genes are TRBV20-1 and TRBJ2-1; possibly TRBD2 for D (5 bases). This specimen consisted of whole blood, obtained in connection with sensitization to the hapten diphenylcyclopropenone (DPC). The receptor's source is a man in his forties or fifties with alopecia areata. Some clones in this sample may be carry-over from other donors' samples. This CDR3 reads CSARDRAGNYNEQFF. The DNA for the CDR3 is TGCAGTGCTAGAGATAGGGCGGGCAATTACAATGAGCAGTTCTTC.